The entry below gives a single TCR beta chain sequence along with its context. Authors' processing steps: Amplification with reference gene primers provided the estimates of nucleated cell counts. Sequenced by immunoSEQ multiplex PCR; TCRdb stores in-frame clones only, minus some. Clone size and the V and J calls come from that table; the DNA yielded D and trimming. Among tens of thousands of clones, 65% to 90% were seen once, and the ten largest hold just under 25%. The length of the CDR3 is 17 residues. Between the trimmed V and J ends, which lost 5 bases and 5 bases, there was a span of 21 bases. Germline assignment: CDR1 KGHDR and CDR2 SFDVKD. This sample is part of a study of blood T cell repertoires in COVID-19. Background on the study: COVID-19 samples collected from the United States, Italy and Spain covered acute and convalescent phases. T cells, B-cell-depleted T cells, or PBMCs provided the cDNA or gDNA that served as material.

The chain links TRBV24-1 to TRBJ2-1, with D perhaps matching TRBD1 (8 bases). The sequencing input was peripheral blood. This TCR derives from a man aged 55 to 70 with acute or convalescent COVID-19. DNA for the CDR3: TGTGCCACCAGTGTTGGGGGGGCAGGGGGCAAGAACAATGAGCAGTTCTTC. Translation: CATSVGGAGGKNNEQFF.